The 11 T cell receptor beta chains in this list originate from one sample, sequenced in a study of CD8+ T cells in alopecia areata. RNA extraction and reverse transcription yielded cDNA as sequencing template. Measured with immunoSEQ multiplex PCR; TCRdb has only the in-frame clones, and not every one. The sample consists of hundreds of thousands of clones, 65% to 70% of them appearing once. The source material was CD4+ T cells sorted from blood, sampled at week 0. The receptors were sampled from a human donor with alopecia areata.

V and J are TRBV30 and TRBJ1-1; D is unclear. Trimming took off 3 bases at V and 8 bases at J, with 13 bases between the two ends. The CDR3 runs to 12 residues. Germline CDR1 reads GTSNPN; CDR2 reads SVGIG (reference sequence). CDR3 bases: TGTGCCTGGAGATCGGTCCCGGTGGAAGCTTTCTTT. This gives the protein CAWRSVPVEAFF.

This rearrangement joins TRBV30 to TRBJ2-2, with unresolved D. The germline gives CDR1 GTSNPN, CDR2 SVGIG (reference sequence). The CDR3 runs to 15 residues. Trimming took 3 bases from V and 5 from J, leaving 16 bases between them. The CDR3: CAWSRDGWSTGELFF. CDR3 in DNA: TGTGCCTGGAGCCGCGACGGGTGGAGTACCGGGGAGCTGTTTTTT.

The rearrangement joins TRBV30 to TRBJ1-4; D is possibly TRBD1 (5 bases). Germline-derived CDR1 and CDR2 are GTSNPN and SVGIG (reference sequence). The V gene lost 4 bases and the J gene lost 7 bases, with 16 bases spanning the gap. This CDR3 contains 14 residues. This CDR3 is CAWTPGPVFEKLFF. CDR3 DNA: TGTGCCTGGACCCCGGGGCCCGTGTTTGAAAAACTGTTTTTT.

The CDR3 DNA follows: TGTGCCAGCAGTCACAGGGATTACAAGCAGTTCTTC. Residues: CASSHRDYKQFF. The chain couples TRBV28 to TRBJ2-1; D possibly corresponds to TRBD1 (6 bases). The ends were cut back, 5 bases at V and 11 bases at J, with 13 bases in the middle. The germline V gene encodes CDR1 MDHEN and CDR2 SYDVKM. The CDR3 is 12 residues long.

The chain carries TRBV15 and TRBJ2-7, with D perhaps matching TRBD2 (5 bases). CDR3 size: 14 residues. Trimming cost V 7 bases and J 1 base, with 14 bases left between them. In germline, CDR1 is LNHNV, CDR2 YYDKDF (reference sequence). The CDR3: CATKTGSGSYEQYF. CDR3 coding DNA: TGTGCCACCAAGACGGGAAGCGGATCCTACGAGCAGTACTTC.

The chain recombines TRBV9 with TRBJ1-6, with unresolved D. The CDR3 has 18 amino acids. The V end lost 0 bases, the J end lost 9 bases, and 22 bases lay between the germline ends. CDR1 and CDR2 from the germline V gene are SGDLS and YYNGEE. The CDR3 DNA reads as TGTGCCAGCAGCGTAGAGGTAGCGGCACCCCCCGGGTTTTCACCCCTCCACTTT. It yields the protein CASSVEVAAPPGFSPLHF.

This clone was seen more than once but under ten times. This chain uses TRBV5-4 with TRBJ1-6; TRBD1 is a possible D gene (5 bases). Trimming shortened V by 1 base and J by 7 bases, and 12 bases separated the two germline ends. Germline values: CDR1 SGHNT, CDR2 YYREEE (reference sequence). The CDR3 is 15 amino acids. CDR3 amino acids: CASSLSAGWNSPLHF. CDR3 DNA sequence: TGTGCCAGCAGCTTGTCTGCAGGGTGGAATTCACCCCTCCACTTT.

The chain combines TRBV29-1 with TRBJ2-7; D perhaps matches TRBD1 (5 bases). CDR1 and CDR2 from the germline V gene are SQVTM and ANQGSEA. Trimming pared 4 bases from V and 5 bases from J, leaving 15 bases between. The CDR3 has 13 amino acids. This chain's CDR3 is CSVAFQGVNEQYF. For the CDR3, the DNA is TGCAGCGTTGCGTTCCAAGGGGTGAACGAGCAGTACTTC.

The chain links TRBV30 to TRBJ1-2; possibly TRBD1 for D (6 bases). V was trimmed by 2 bases and J by 3 bases, leaving 19 bases between them. This CDR3 spans 16 amino acids. Germline V gene sequence: CDR1 GTSNPN, CDR2 SVGIG (reference sequence). The CDR3 sequence: CAWSPPGQSRHYGYTF. The CDR3 nucleotides are TGTGCCTGGAGTCCACCCGGACAGTCCAGGCACTATGGCTACACCTTC.

This CDR3 is CAWKVTASGYTF. CDR3 bases: TGTGCCTGGAAGGTAACGGCCTCTGGCTACACCTTC. The chain combines TRBV30 with TRBJ1-2; no reliable D call. Germline V CDR1 and CDR2: GTSNPN, SVGIG (reference sequence). The CDR3 covers 12 residues. V was cut by 4 bases and J by 7 bases, with 13 bases left in between.

The rearrangement links TRBV30 to TRBJ2-3; D is unclear. CDR3 length equals 16 residues. The V end lost 0 bases, the J end lost 1 base, and 14 bases lay between the germline ends. CDR1 GTSNPN and CDR2 SVGIG come from the germline V gene (reference sequence). The chain's CDR3 is CAWSVLERRGTDTQYF. CDR3 DNA: TGTGCCTGGAGTGTATTGGAGCGTCGGGGCACAGATACGCAGTATTTT.